This T cell receptor beta chain was identified in a study of control samples from healthy donors and cancer patients. Germline V lookup: CDR1 MNHEY, CDR2 SVGAGI. The CDR3 has 14 residues. With V trimmed by 2 bases and J by 4 bases, 1 base remained unmatched. Some clones are missing from TCRdb's copy, which holds only in-frame ones; the method was immunoSEQ multiplex PCR. This table holds around 170,000 clones, around 90% found once. In the case of this clone: In the same sample, other DNA sequences code for this CDR3.

Material for sequencing was blood. V and J are TRBV6-5 and TRBJ2-1; 8 bases fit TRBD1. The sequence was collected from a woman in her thirties in good health. This chain's CDR3 is CASSYDRGYNEQFF. The CDR3, as DNA: TGTGCCAGCAGTTACGACAGGGGTTACAATGAGCAGTTCTTC.